Listed below are T cell receptor beta chains from one sample, sequenced in a study of blood T cell repertoires in COVID-19. Repertoires were generated with immunoSEQ multiplex PCR, while TCRdb's copy carries only in-frame clones and drops some. Seen here are about 230,000 clones, about 85% observed once, and the top ten hold around 0.97%. Source material: peripheral blood. The receptors derive from a man aged 40-50 years with acute or convalescent COVID-19. Each CDR3 is given with its conserved first and last residue. Each record gives: J gene, D gene, clone size, V gene, CDR3 protein, CDR3 DNA. D genes are given only for firm matches. Clone size is given for some rows only: seen once, a few or many times, or a class if the clone is expanded.

j_call: TRBJ1-5
d_call: TRBD1
clone_size: -
v_call: TRBV19
cdr3_aa: CASSIGDRGSQPQHF
cdr3_nt: TGTGCCAGTAGTATCGGGGACAGGGGCTCTCAGCCCCAGCATTTT

j_call: TRBJ1-2
d_call: TRBD1
clone_size: -
v_call: TRBV28
cdr3_aa: CASWGDRVYGYTF
cdr3_nt: TGTGCCAGCTGGGGGGACAGAGTTTATGGCTACACCTTC

j_call: TRBJ1-1
d_call: -
clone_size: few
v_call: TRBV18
cdr3_aa: CASSPSLGNTEAFF
cdr3_nt: TGTGCCAGCTCACCCTCACTAGGGAACACTGAAGCTTTCTTT

j_call: TRBJ1-2
d_call: -
clone_size: many
v_call: TRBV3-1/TRBV3-2
cdr3_aa: CASSPQGLGRDGYTF
cdr3_nt: TGTGCCAGCAGCCCCCAGGGTTTAGGAAGGGATGGCTACACCTTC

j_call: TRBJ2-2
d_call: -
clone_size: -
v_call: TRBV2
cdr3_aa: CASSGLTVNTGELFF
cdr3_nt: TGTGCCAGCAGTGGTCTGACAGTGAACACCGGGGAGCTGTTTTTT

j_call: TRBJ2-1
d_call: -
clone_size: -
v_call: TRBV2
cdr3_aa: CASSEALDSYNEQFF
cdr3_nt: TGTGCCAGCAGTGAAGCCCTAGACTCCTACAATGAGCAGTTCTTC

j_call: TRBJ2-4
d_call: TRBD1
clone_size: -
v_call: TRBV7-3
cdr3_aa: CASSDPGQGKNIQYF
cdr3_nt: TGTGCCAGCAGCGACCCGGGACAGGGAAAAAACATTCAGTACTTC

j_call: TRBJ1-2
d_call: -
clone_size: few
v_call: TRBV5-6
cdr3_aa: CASSPGTYGYTF
cdr3_nt: TGTGCCAGCAGTCCAGGGACATATGGCTACACCTTC

j_call: TRBJ1-1
d_call: -
clone_size: -
v_call: TRBV19
cdr3_aa: CASRPLPTGDRTEAFF
cdr3_nt: TGTGCCAGTAGGCCCCTCCCGACAGGAGATCGCACTGAAGCTTTCTTT

j_call: TRBJ1-2
d_call: TRBD1
clone_size: -
v_call: TRBV5-6
cdr3_aa: CASSLTGVGYGYTF
cdr3_nt: TGTGCCAGCAGCCTGACAGGGGTTGGGTATGGCTACACCTTC

j_call: TRBJ2-2
d_call: -
clone_size: -
v_call: TRBV21-1
cdr3_aa: CASSKIDTGELFF
cdr3_nt: TGTGCCAGCAGCAAAATAGACACCGGGGAGCTGTTTTTT

j_call: TRBJ1-2
d_call: -
clone_size: -
v_call: TRBV5-1
cdr3_aa: CASSLVTANYGYTF
cdr3_nt: TGCGCCAGCAGCTTGGTGACAGCTAACTATGGCTACACCTTC

j_call: TRBJ2-7
d_call: TRBD1
clone_size: -
v_call: TRBV6-5
cdr3_aa: CASSYSRQGAINEQYF
cdr3_nt: TGTGCCAGCAGTTACTCGAGACAGGGGGCGATAAACGAGCAGTACTTC

j_call: TRBJ2-3
d_call: -
clone_size: -
v_call: TRBV30
cdr3_aa: CAWELGPTDTQYF
cdr3_nt: TGTGCCTGGGAGCTGGGGCCAACAGATACGCAGTATTTT

j_call: TRBJ1-1
d_call: -
clone_size: -
v_call: TRBV18
cdr3_aa: CASSPRQGWGKNTEAFF
cdr3_nt: TGTGCCAGCTCACCACGGCAGGGGTGGGGGAAAAACACTGAAGCTTTCTTT

j_call: TRBJ1-2
d_call: -
clone_size: -
v_call: TRBV6-2/TRBV6-3
cdr3_aa: CASSYGAAGYGYTF
cdr3_nt: TGTGCCAGCAGTTACGGGGCAGCCGGCTATGGCTACACCTTC

j_call: TRBJ1-1
d_call: -
clone_size: -
v_call: TRBV6-5
cdr3_aa: CASSLRGYTEAFF
cdr3_nt: TGTGCCAGCAGTTTGAGGGGGTATACTGAAGCTTTCTTT

j_call: TRBJ1-1
d_call: -
clone_size: -
v_call: TRBV4-3
cdr3_aa: CASSQGEGTSGTEAFF
cdr3_nt: TGCGCCAGCAGCCAAGGGGAGGGGACCTCAGGCACTGAAGCTTTCTTT

j_call: TRBJ2-3
d_call: -
clone_size: -
v_call: TRBV11-2
cdr3_aa: CASSSRGITDTQYF
cdr3_nt: TGTGCCAGCAGCTCCCGCGGGATCACAGATACGCAGTATTTT

j_call: TRBJ2-7
d_call: -
clone_size: -
v_call: TRBV29-1
cdr3_aa: CSVHEPRTPFEQYF
cdr3_nt: TGCAGCGTACACGAACCTAGGACACCTTTTGAGCAGTACTTC

j_call: TRBJ2-5
d_call: TRBD1
clone_size: once
v_call: TRBV30
cdr3_aa: CAWRQATGIGETQYF
cdr3_nt: TGTGCCTGGAGACAAGCGACAGGGATAGGAGAGACCCAGTACTTC

j_call: TRBJ2-1
d_call: TRBD2
clone_size: -
v_call: TRBV4-2
cdr3_aa: CASSQTGTSGANEQFF
cdr3_nt: TGTGCCAGCAGCCAAACCGGGACTAGCGGGGCAAATGAGCAGTTCTTC

j_call: TRBJ2-3
d_call: -
clone_size: -
v_call: TRBV5-1
cdr3_aa: CASSLGYGGASTDTQYF
cdr3_nt: TGCGCCAGCAGCTTGGGGTATGGGGGGGCTAGCACAGATACGCAGTATTTT

j_call: TRBJ2-5
d_call: -
clone_size: once
v_call: TRBV13
cdr3_aa: CASSPSEQETQYF
cdr3_nt: TGTGCCAGCAGTCCTAGCGAGCAAGAGACCCAGTACTTC

j_call: TRBJ2-2
d_call: TRBD2
clone_size: few
v_call: TRBV6-5
cdr3_aa: CASSSPGGRVWELFF
cdr3_nt: TGTGCCAGCAGTTCCCCGGGGGGGCGAGTCTGGGAGCTGTTTTTT

j_call: TRBJ1-6
d_call: -
clone_size: -
v_call: TRBV7-8
cdr3_aa: CASSLGGGVGSPLHF
cdr3_nt: TGTGCCAGCAGCTTAGGTGGGGGGGTGGGGTCACCCCTCCACTTT